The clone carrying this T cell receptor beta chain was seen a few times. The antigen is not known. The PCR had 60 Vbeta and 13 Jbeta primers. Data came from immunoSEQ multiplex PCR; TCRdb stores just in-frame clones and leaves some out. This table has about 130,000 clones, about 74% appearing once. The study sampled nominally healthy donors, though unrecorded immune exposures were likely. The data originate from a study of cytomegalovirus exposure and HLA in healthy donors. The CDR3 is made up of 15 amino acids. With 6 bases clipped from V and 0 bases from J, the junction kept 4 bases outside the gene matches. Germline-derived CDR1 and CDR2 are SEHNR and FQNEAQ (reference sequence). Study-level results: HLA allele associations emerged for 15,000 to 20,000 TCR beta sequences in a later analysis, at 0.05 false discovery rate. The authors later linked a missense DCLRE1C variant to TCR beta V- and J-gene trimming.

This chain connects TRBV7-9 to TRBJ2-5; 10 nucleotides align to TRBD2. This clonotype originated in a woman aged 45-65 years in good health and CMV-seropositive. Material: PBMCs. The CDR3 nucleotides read TGTGCCAGCAGGTCCACTAGCGGGGACCAAGAGACCCAGTACTTC. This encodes CASRSTSGDQETQYF. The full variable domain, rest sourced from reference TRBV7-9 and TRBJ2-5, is DTGVSQNPRHKITKRGQNVTFRCDPISEHNRLYWYRQTLGQGPEFLTYFQNEAQLEKSRLLSDRFSAERPKGSFSTLEIQRTEQGDSAMYLCASRSTSGDQETQYFGPGTRLLVL.